Listed below are T cell receptor beta chains from one sample, sequenced in a study of T cell repertoires in cytomegalovirus infection. One entry per CDR3 protein results from TCRdb running MiXCR on the reads. The table records approximately 240,000 distinct CDR3 sequences, roughly an eighth of them present only once. Sequenced sample: PBMCs. These receptor sequences come from a human donor in good health (CMV status not recorded). Some clones in this sample may be carry-over from other donors' samples. Each CDR3 is given with its conserved first and last residue. The D gene is left open where the match is weak. Size is omitted from some rows. Given values are once, few, many or a class for expanded clones.

V: TRBV7-2; size: many; J: TRBJ1-5; D: TRBD1; DNA: TGTGCCAGCAGCTTAAGGGGACAGAATCAGCCCCAGCATTTT; CDR3: CASSLRGQNQPQHF
V: TRBV7-3; size: few; J: TRBJ2-1; D: TRBD1; DNA: TGTGCCAGCAGCTCGACAGGGGGTGAGCAGTTCTTC; CDR3: CASSSTGGEQFF
V: TRBV6-5; size: many; J: TRBJ2-2; D: NA; DNA: TGTGCCAGCAGTTACTCGAACCGCCCCGGGGAGCTGTTTTTT; CDR3: CASSYSNRPGELFF
V: TRBV5-4; size: NA; J: TRBJ2-5; D: TRBD2; DNA: TGTGCCAGCAGCGTGTGGACTAGCGGGGGGCCTTCCGAGACCCAGTACTTC; CDR3: CASSVWTSGGPSETQYF
V: TRBV7-2; size: many; J: TRBJ1-1; D: NA; DNA: TGTGCCAGCAGCTTAGCGAATTCGGCGAACACTGAAGCTTTCTTT; CDR3: CASSLANSANTEAFF
V: TRBV28; size: many; J: TRBJ2-1; D: TRBD2; DNA: TGTGCCAGCAGTTTATCGGGACTAGCCGAGTTCTTC; CDR3: CASSLSGLAEFF
V: TRBV12-3/TRBV12-4; size: many; J: TRBJ2-5; D: NA; DNA: TGTGCCAGCACCTTTCACAGGGCTGAGACCCAGTACTTC; CDR3: CASTFHRAETQYF
V: TRBV12-3/TRBV12-4; size: NA; J: TRBJ2-7; D: TRBD2; DNA: TGTGCCAGCAGAAGGAGCGGGAGACACGAGCAGTACTTC; CDR3: CASRRSGRHEQYF
V: TRBV20-1; size: NA; J: TRBJ2-1; D: NA; DNA: TGCAGTGCAACTGCGGTGATGAGAGATGAGCAGTTCTTC; CDR3: CSATAVMRDEQFF
V: TRBV20-1; size: many; J: TRBJ2-3; D: NA; DNA: TGCAGTGCGGCAGAGAGCGAGACTAGCACAGATACGCAGTATTTT; CDR3: CSAAESETSTDTQYF
V: TRBV28; size: many; J: TRBJ2-6; D: NA; DNA: TGTGCCAGCCAGGGGAGGGGTCGTGGGGCCAACGTCCTGACTTTC; CDR3: CASQGRGRGANVLTF
V: TRBV6-2/TRBV6-3; size: NA; J: TRBJ2-3; D: TRBD2; DNA: TGTGCCAGCAAGAGGGAACTAGCGACTAGCACAGATACGCAGTATTTT; CDR3: CASKRELATSTDTQYF
V: TRBV3-1; size: few; J: TRBJ2-1; D: TRBD2; DNA: TGTGCCAGCAGCCAAGGGAATAGCGGGACCAATGAGCAGTTCTTC; CDR3: CASSQGNSGTNEQFF
V: TRBV6-2/TRBV6-3; size: many; J: TRBJ2-5; D: NA; DNA: TGTGCCAGCAGCTTAGGACTGTTCATGGGAAGAGAGACCCAGTACTTC; CDR3: CASSLGLFMGRETQYF
V: TRBV7-2; size: few; J: TRBJ2-7; D: NA; DNA: TGTGCCAGCAGCTCGCGACGGGGCGAATCCCTCTACGAGCAGTACTTC; CDR3: CASSSRRGESLYEQYF
V: TRBV29-1; size: few; J: TRBJ2-2; D: TRBD1; DNA: TGCAGCGTTGGTAACAGGGGTAGTTCCGGGGAGCTGTTTTTT; CDR3: CSVGNRGSSGELFF
V: TRBV10-3; size: NA; J: TRBJ2-7; D: NA; DNA: TGTGCCATCAGGGCAGGAAGCTCCTACGAGCAGTACTTC; CDR3: CAIRAGSSYEQYF
V: TRBV7-9; size: many; J: TRBJ2-3; D: NA; DNA: TGTGCCAGCACCCAGGGGAGCGGCACAGATACGCAGTATTTT; CDR3: CASTQGSGTDTQYF
V: TRBV29-1; size: few; J: TRBJ2-7; D: NA; DNA: TGCAGCATACGGGAGACATACGAGCAGTACTTC; CDR3: CSIRETYEQYF
V: TRBV6-2/TRBV6-3; size: NA; J: TRBJ2-3; D: NA; DNA: TGTGCCAGCTGTCAGGCCCCAGATACGCAGTATTTT; CDR3: CASCQAPDTQYF
V: TRBV7-3; size: many; J: TRBJ2-6; D: NA; DNA: TGTGCCAGCAGCTTCGAGACGTCTGGGGCCAACGTCCTGACTTTC; CDR3: CASSFETSGANVLTF
V: TRBV7-2; size: many; J: TRBJ1-2; D: NA; DNA: TGTGCCAGCAGCCTAGTTACCTATGGCTACACCTTC; CDR3: CASSLVTYGYTF
V: TRBV7-9; size: many; J: TRBJ2-1; D: TRBD2; DNA: TGTGCCAGCAGCTTAACTAGCGGGCACAATGAGCAGTTCTTC; CDR3: CASSLTSGHNEQFF
V: TRBV12-3/TRBV12-4; size: once; J: TRBJ1-1; D: TRBD1; DNA: TGTGCCAGCACCGAAGGAGAGGGGGCAAGGAACACTGAAGCTTTCTTT; CDR3: CASTEGEGARNTEAFF
V: TRBV20-1; size: NA; J: TRBJ2-1; D: NA; DNA: TGCAGTGCCCAGTTCGAGCTTCCCTCCTACAATGAGCAGTTCTTC; CDR3: CSAQFELPSYNEQFF
V: TRBV20-1; size: NA; J: TRBJ2-5; D: NA; DNA: TGCAGTGCTTGGCCGGGGGAAGAGACCCAGTACTTC; CDR3: CSAWPGEETQYF
V: TRBV4-2; size: few; J: TRBJ2-7; D: TRBD2; DNA: TGTGCCAGCAGCCTGGGACTAGCGGGGGGGAAACCCTACGAGCAGTACTTC; CDR3: CASSLGLAGGKPYEQYF
V: TRBV19; size: many; J: TRBJ2-1; D: NA; DNA: TGTGCCAGTAGTATAGGGGGCTACAATGAGCAGTTCTTC; CDR3: CASSIGGYNEQFF
V: TRBV12-3/TRBV12-4; size: many; J: TRBJ1-2; D: NA; DNA: TGTGCCAGCGCTGCTGGCAGCCTTAACTATGGCTACACCTTC; CDR3: CASAAGSLNYGYTF
V: TRBV6-2/TRBV6-3; size: many; J: TRBJ1-1; D: TRBD1; DNA: TGTGCCAGCAGACCCGGACAGGGTAACACTGAAGCTTTCTTT; CDR3: CASRPGQGNTEAFF
V: TRBV7-2; size: many; J: TRBJ2-6; D: NA; DNA: TGTGCCAGCACCACCAGGCAAGGGGCCAACGTCCTGACTTTC; CDR3: CASTTRQGANVLTF
V: TRBV6-2/TRBV6-3; size: many; J: TRBJ1-5; D: NA; DNA: TGTGCCAGCAGTACTATCGGGGGGGGGGATCAGCCCCAGCATTTT; CDR3: CASSTIGGGDQPQHF
V: TRBV7-2; size: many; J: TRBJ2-7; D: NA; DNA: TGTGCCAGCAGCTTAGCGACCCCCGAGCAGTACTTC; CDR3: CASSLATPEQYF
V: TRBV7-2; size: many; J: TRBJ1-2; D: NA; DNA: TGTGCCAGCAGCTTAGTGGGGGGCACCAACTATGGCTACACCTTC; CDR3: CASSLVGGTNYGYTF
V: TRBV7-3; size: many; J: TRBJ2-1; D: NA; DNA: TGTGCCAGCAGCCTCGTCCTTGGCCACAATGAGCAGTTCTTC; CDR3: CASSLVLGHNEQFF
V: TRBV6-2/TRBV6-3; size: NA; J: TRBJ1-2; D: NA; DNA: TGTGCCAGCAGTCCCGGGACACCTCTTTATGGCTACACCTTC; CDR3: CASSPGTPLYGYTF
V: TRBV7-2; size: many; J: TRBJ2-3; D: NA; DNA: TGTGCCAGCAGCTTAGCGGGGGCAGGGGCGGGAGATACGCAGTATTTT; CDR3: CASSLAGAGAGDTQYF
V: TRBV12-3/TRBV12-4; size: NA; J: TRBJ2-7; D: NA; DNA: TGTGCCAGCGGGGGGCCCTACGAGCAGTACTTC; CDR3: CASGGPYEQYF